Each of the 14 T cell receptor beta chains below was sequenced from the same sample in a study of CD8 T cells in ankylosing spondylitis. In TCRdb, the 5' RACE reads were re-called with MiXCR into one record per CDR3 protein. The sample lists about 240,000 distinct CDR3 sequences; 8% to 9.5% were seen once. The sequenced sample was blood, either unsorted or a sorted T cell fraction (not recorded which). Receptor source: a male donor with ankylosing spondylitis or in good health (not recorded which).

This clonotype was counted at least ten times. The CDR3 here is CASSLGTGGNIATNEKLFF. In DNA, the CDR3 is TGTGCCAGCAGCCTCGGGACAGGGGGCAACATTGCAACTAATGAAAAACTGTTTTTT. The gene calls are TRBV11-1 and TRBJ1-4; 12 positions match TRBD1. J was trimmed by 0 bases and V by 5 bases; bases with no gene match: 10. CDR1 is SGHAT and CDR2 is FQDESV in the germline V gene (reference sequence). CDR3 length: 19 amino acids.

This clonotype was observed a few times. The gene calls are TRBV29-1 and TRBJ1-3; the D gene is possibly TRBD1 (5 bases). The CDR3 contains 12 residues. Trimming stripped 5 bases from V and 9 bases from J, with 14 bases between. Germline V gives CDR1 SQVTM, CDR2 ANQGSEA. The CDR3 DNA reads TGCAGCGTTTTTGGGACGGACTTCACCATATATTTT. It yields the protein CSVFGTDFTIYF.

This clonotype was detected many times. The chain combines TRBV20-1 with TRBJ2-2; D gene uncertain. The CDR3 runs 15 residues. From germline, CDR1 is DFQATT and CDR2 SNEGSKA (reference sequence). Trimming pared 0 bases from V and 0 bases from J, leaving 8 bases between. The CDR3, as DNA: TGCAGTGCTAGAGATCGGCATTCGAACACCGGGGAGCTGTTTTTT. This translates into CSARDRHSNTGELFF.

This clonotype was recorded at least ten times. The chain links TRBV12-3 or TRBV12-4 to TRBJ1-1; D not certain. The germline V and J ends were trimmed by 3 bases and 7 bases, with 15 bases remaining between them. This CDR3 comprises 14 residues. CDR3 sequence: CASSFLQGGDEAFF. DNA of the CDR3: TGTGCCAGCAGTTTTTTACAAGGTGGTGATGAAGCTTTCTTT.

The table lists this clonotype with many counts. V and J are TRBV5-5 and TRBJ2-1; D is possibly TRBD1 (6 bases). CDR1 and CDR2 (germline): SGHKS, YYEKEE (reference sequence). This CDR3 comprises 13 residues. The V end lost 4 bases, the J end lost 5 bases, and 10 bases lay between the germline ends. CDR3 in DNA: TGTGCCAGCAGCATGGACAGCCACAATGAGCAGTTCTTC. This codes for CASSMDSHNEQFF.

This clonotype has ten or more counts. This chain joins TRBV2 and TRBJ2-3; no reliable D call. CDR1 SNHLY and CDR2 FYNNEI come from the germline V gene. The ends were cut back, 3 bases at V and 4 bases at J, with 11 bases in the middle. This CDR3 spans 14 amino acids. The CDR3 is CASSETKRADTQYF. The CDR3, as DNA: TGTGCCAGCAGTGAGACAAAACGGGCAGATACGCAGTATTTT.

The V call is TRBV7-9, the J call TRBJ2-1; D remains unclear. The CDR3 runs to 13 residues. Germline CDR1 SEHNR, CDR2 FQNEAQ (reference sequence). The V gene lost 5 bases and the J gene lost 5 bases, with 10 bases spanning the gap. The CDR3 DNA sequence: TGTGCCAGCAGCCCCGGGCAGAACAATGAGCAGTTCTTC. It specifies CASSPGQNNEQFF.

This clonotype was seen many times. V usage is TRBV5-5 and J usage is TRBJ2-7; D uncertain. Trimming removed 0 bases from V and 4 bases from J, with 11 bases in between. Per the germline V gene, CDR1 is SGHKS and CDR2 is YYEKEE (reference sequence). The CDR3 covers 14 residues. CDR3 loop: CASSLASGFYEQYF. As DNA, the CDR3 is TGTGCCAGCAGCTTGGCTTCCGGGTTTTACGAGCAGTACTTC.

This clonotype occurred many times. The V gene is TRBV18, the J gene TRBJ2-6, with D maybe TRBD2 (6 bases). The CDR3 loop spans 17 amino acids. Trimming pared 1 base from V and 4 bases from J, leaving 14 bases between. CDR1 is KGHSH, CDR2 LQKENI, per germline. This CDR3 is CASSPQASGAGANVLTF. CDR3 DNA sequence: TGTGCCAGCTCACCACAGGCGTCGGGAGCCGGGGCCAACGTCCTGACTTTC. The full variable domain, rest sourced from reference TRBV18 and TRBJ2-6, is NAGVMQNPRHLVRRRGQEARLRCSPMKGHSHVYWYRQLPEEGLKFMVYLQKENIIDESGMPKERFSAEFPKEGPSILRIQQVVRGDSAAYFCASSPQASGAGANVLTFGAGSRLTVL.

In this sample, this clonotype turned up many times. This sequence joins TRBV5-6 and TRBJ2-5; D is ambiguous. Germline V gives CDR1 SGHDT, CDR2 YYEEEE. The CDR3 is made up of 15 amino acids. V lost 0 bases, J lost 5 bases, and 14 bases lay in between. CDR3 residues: CASSLVRTLMETQYF. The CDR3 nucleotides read TGTGCCAGCAGCTTGGTTCGGACCCTTATGGAGACCCAGTACTTC.

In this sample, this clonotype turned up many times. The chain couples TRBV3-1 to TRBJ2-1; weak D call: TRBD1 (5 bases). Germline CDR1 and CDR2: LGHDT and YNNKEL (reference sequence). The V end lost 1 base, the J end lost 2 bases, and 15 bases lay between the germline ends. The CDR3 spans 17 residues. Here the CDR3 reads CASSQVPTGRAYNEQFF. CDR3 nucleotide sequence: TGTGCCAGCAGCCAAGTCCCTACAGGTCGGGCCTACAATGAGCAGTTCTTC.

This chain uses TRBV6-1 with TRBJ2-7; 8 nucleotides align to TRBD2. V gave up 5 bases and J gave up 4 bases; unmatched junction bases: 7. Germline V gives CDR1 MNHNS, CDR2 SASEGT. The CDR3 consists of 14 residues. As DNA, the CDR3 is TGTGCCAGCAGTAAACCGGGAGGGCAGTACGAGCAGTACTTC. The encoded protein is CASSKPGGQYEQYF.

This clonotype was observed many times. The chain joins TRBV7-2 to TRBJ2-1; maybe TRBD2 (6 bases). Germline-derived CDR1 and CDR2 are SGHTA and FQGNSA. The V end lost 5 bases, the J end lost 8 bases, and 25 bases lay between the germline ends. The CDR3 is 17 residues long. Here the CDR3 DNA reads TGTGCCAGCAGCCTTCTTGGGGCCTCACAACGGAGGGATGAGCAGTTCTTC. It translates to CASSLLGASQRRDEQFF. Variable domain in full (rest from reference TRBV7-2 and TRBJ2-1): GAGVSQSPSNKVTEKGKDVELRCDPISGHTALYWYRQSLGQGLEFLIYFQGNSAPDKSGLPSDRFSAERTGGSVSTLTIQRTQQEDSAVYLCASSLLGASQRRDEQFFGPGTRLTVL.

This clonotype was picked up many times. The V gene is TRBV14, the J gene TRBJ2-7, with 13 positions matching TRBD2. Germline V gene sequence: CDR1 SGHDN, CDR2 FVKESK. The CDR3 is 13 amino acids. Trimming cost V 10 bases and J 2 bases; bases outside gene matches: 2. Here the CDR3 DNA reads TGTGCCACCGGGACTAGCGGGACCTACGAGCAGTACTTC. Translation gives CATGTSGTYEQYF.